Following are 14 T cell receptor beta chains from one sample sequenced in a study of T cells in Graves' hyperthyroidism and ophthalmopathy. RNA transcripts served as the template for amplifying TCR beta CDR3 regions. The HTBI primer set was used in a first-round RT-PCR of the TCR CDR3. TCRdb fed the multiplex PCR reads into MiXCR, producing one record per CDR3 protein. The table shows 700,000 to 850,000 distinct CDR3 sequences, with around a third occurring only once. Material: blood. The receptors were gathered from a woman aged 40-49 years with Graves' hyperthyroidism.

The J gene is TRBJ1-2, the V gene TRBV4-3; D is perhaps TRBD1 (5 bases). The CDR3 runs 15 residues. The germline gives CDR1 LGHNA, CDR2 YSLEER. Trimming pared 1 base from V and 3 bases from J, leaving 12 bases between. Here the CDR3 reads CASSQGQGPHYGYTF. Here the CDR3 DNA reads TGCGCCAGCAGCCAAGGGCAGGGACCACACTATGGCTACACCTTC.

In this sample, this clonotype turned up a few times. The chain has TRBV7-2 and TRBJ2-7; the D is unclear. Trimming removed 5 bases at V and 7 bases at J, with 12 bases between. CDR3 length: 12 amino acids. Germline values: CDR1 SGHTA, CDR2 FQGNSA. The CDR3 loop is CASSPDLNEQYF. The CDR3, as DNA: TGTGCCAGCAGCCCCGACCTTAATGAGCAGTACTTC.

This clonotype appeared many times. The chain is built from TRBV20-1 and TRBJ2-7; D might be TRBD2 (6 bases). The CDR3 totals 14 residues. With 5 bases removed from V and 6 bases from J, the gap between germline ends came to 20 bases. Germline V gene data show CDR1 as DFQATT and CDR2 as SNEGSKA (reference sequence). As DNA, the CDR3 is TGCAGTGCTGGATCTAGCGTACGAACCCGCGAGCAGTACTTC. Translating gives CSAGSSVRTREQYF.

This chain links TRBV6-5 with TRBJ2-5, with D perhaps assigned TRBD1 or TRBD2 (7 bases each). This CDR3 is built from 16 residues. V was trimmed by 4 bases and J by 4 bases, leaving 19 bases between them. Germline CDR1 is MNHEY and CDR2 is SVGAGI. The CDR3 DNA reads TGTGCCAGCAGTTCCCCGTACAGGGGAGGGAGAGAGACCCAGTACTTC. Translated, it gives CASSSPYRGGRETQYF.

CDR3 sequence (DNA): TGTGCCAGCAGCTCCCTTGGAGCCCGGAACACTGAAGCTTTCTTT. Translating it yields CASSSLGARNTEAFF. The genes are TRBV7-3 and TRBJ1-1; D gene unclear. Trimming shortened V by 4 bases and J by 1 base, and 13 bases separated the two germline ends. This CDR3 spans 15 amino acids. Germline-derived CDR1 and CDR2 are SGHTA and FQGTGA.

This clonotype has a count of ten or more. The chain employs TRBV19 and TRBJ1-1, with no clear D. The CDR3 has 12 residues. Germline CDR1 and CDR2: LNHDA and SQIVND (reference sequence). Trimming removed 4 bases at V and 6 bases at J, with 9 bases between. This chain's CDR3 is CASSTATAEAFF. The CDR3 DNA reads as TGTGCCAGTAGTACGGCAACAGCTGAAGCTTTCTTT.

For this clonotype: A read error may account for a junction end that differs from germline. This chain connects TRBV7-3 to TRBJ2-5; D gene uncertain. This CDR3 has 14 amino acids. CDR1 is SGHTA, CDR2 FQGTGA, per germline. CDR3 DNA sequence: TGCGCCAGCAACCAACGGGTTCTCCAAGAGACCCAGTACTTC. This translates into CASNQRVLQETQYF.

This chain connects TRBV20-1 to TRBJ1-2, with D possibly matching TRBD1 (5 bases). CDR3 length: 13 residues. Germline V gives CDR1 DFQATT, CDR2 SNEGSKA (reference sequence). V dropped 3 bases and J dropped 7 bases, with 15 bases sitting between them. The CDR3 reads CSASPGTGFGYTF. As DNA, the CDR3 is TGCAGTGCTAGCCCCGGGACGGGGTTTGGCTACACCTTC.

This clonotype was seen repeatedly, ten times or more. CDR3: CSVEKLAGDEQYF. Written as DNA, the CDR3 is TGCAGCGTGGAGAAGCTAGCGGGAGACGAGCAGTACTTC. The chain carries TRBV29-1 and TRBJ2-7; 10 bases agree with TRBD2. This CDR3 has 13 amino acids. The J segment lost 5 bases and the V segment lost 6 bases, leaving 7 bases of the junction unmatched. Germline assignment: CDR1 SQVTM and CDR2 ANQGSEA.

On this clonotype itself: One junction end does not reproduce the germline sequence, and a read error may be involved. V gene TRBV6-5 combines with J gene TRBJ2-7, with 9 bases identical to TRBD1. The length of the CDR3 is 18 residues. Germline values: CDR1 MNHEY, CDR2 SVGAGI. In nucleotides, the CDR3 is TGTGCCAGCAGTTACTCGACCGGGGCCGGGACAGGGTACTACAAGCAGTACTTC. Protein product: CASSYSTGAGTGYYKQYF.

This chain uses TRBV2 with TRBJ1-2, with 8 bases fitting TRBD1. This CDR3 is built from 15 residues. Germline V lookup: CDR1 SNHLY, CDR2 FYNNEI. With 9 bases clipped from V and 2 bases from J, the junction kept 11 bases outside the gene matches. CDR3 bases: TGTGCCAGGACACTTATACGACAGGGGAACTATGGCTACACCTTC. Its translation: CARTLIRQGNYGYTF.

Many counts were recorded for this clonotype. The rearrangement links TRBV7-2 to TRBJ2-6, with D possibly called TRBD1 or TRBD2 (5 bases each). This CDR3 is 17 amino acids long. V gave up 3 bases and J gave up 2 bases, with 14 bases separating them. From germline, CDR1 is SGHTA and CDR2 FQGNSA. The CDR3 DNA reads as TGTGCCAGCAGCTTCGGGGCAGGGTTCGCTGGGGCCAACGTCCTGACTTTC. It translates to CASSFGAGFAGANVLTF.

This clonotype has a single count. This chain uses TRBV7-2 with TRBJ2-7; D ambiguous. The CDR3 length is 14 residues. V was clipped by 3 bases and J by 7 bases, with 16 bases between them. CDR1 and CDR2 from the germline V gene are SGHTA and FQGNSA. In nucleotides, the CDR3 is TGTGCCAGCAGCTTGGAAGGGTCATATAGGGAGCAGTACTTC. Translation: CASSLEGSYREQYF.

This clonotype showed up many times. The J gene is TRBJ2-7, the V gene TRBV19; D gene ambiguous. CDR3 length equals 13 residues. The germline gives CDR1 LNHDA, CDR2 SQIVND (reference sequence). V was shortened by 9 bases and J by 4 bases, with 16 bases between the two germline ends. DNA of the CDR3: TGTGCCAGCTCCCTCGCCCTGGGGTACGAGCAGTACTTC. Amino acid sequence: CASSLALGYEQYF.